This TCR beta chain was documented in a study of blood T cell repertoires in COVID-19. Study as a whole: Italy, Spain and the United States were the sources of the convalescent and acute COVID-19 samples. PBMCs, B-cell-depleted T cells, or T cells were the source of the cDNA or gDNA that made up the material.

As handled by the study authors: Amplification of reference gene primers provided the estimated nucleated cell counts. Profiled with immunoSEQ multiplex PCR; TCRdb holds only in-frame clones, not every one. That table is the source of V, J and clone size, and D and trimming were worked out from the DNA. The repertoire has around 26,000 clones, approximately 78% of them found once; the top ten carry 7.5% to 10%. CDR3 size: 12 residues. The chain employs TRBV21-1 and TRBJ2-7; the table's D call TRBD2 went unverified against the DNA. TRBV21-1 constitutes a pseudogene. Sequenced input: peripheral blood. The source of this sequence is a human donor in a cohort sampled during active COVID-19. The CDR3 sequence is CASSWEEVEQYF. The CDR3 coding sequence is TGTGCCAGCAGCTGGGAGGAGGTCGAGCAGTACTTC.